Following are 16 T cell receptor beta chains from one sample sequenced in a study of blood T cell repertoires in COVID-19. Profiling relied on immunoSEQ multiplex PCR, and the TCRdb table lists in-frame clones only, not all of them. The table has about 190,000 clones, around 90% seen once. Sequencing was performed on peripheral blood. The receptor set was obtained from a man aged 50 to 59 with acute or convalescent COVID-19.

The V call is TRBV2, the J call TRBJ1-4; 10 nucleotides line up with TRBD1. V lost 6 bases to trimming and J lost 6 bases; unmatched junction nucleotides: 4. The CDR3 is 14 amino acids. Germline V gene sequence: CDR1 SNHLY, CDR2 FYNNEI. The CDR3 sequence: CASSTTGGYEKLFF. The CDR3 nucleotides read TGTGCCAGCAGCACGACAGGGGGCTATGAAAAACTGTTTTTT.

This rearrangement joins TRBV18 to TRBJ1-4; D is possibly TRBD1 (6 bases). Per the germline V gene, CDR1 is KGHSH and CDR2 is LQKENI. Trimming removed 3 bases at V and 0 bases at J, with 14 bases between. The CDR3 contains 17 residues. CDR3 nucleotides: TGTGCCAGCTCACCCGAAGACAGGTTTGCAACTAATGAAAAACTGTTTTTT. Translating it yields CASSPEDRFATNEKLFF.

The chain joins TRBV10-2 to TRBJ1-2; 7 nucleotides line up with TRBD1. The junction had 11 bases not matched to a gene; V was cut back by 7 bases and J by 6 bases. This CDR3 has 14 residues. CDR1 WSHSY and CDR2 SAAADI come from the germline V gene. In DNA form, the CDR3 reads TGCGCCAGCAAAGGAGAAAGGGGGCTTAATGGCTACACCTTC. This sequence encodes CASKGERGLNGYTF.

This rearrangement joins TRBV11-2 to TRBJ2-2, with 9 nucleotides matching TRBD2. Trimming cost V 1 base and J 4 bases; bases outside gene matches: 13. Looked up from germline, CDR1 is SGHAT and CDR2 is FQNNGV. The CDR3 spans 19 residues. Here the CDR3 reads CASSLGLLAGRRPTGELFF. For the CDR3, the DNA is TGTGCCAGCAGCTTAGGATTGCTAGCGGGGCGGCGACCCACCGGGGAGCTGTTTTTT.

J is TRBJ2-2 and V is TRBV11-3; possibly TRBD1 for D (6 bases). CDR3 length equals 14 residues. V was cut by 1 base and J by 6 bases, with 9 bases left in between. Germline V lookup: CDR1 SGHNT, CDR2 YENEEA. CDR3 nucleotides: TGTGCCAGCAGCTTAGTAGGGGGTCCCGGGGAGCTGTTTTTT. As protein: CASSLVGGPGELFF.

The chain links TRBV6-5 to TRBJ1-4; 9 positions agree with TRBD1. The junction had 5 bases not matched to a gene; V was cut back by 4 bases and J by 8 bases. Germline CDR1 is MNHEY and CDR2 is SVGAGI. The CDR3 extends over 14 amino acids. In nucleotides, the CDR3 is TGTGCCAGCAGTTCCGGACAGGGGAGAGAAAAACTGTTTTTT. It is translated as CASSSGQGREKLFF.

V gene TRBV5-1 combines with J gene TRBJ1-1; D is perhaps TRBD1 (5 bases). Trimming shortened V by 4 bases and J by 4 bases, and 20 bases separated the two germline ends. Per the germline V gene, CDR1 is SGHRS and CDR2 is YFSETQ. The CDR3 consists of 16 residues. CDR3 sequence: CASSPGRGLLFTEAFF. In DNA, the CDR3 is TGCGCCAGCAGCCCCGGTCGGGGACTGTTATTCACTGAAGCTTTCTTT.

V gene TRBV29-1 combines with J gene TRBJ2-1; no clear D gene. V was cut by 2 bases and J by 6 bases, with 8 bases left in between. Germline CDR1 and CDR2: SQVTM and ANQGSEA. The CDR3 is made up of 12 amino acids. CDR3 region: CSVESVVNEQFF. The DNA of the CDR3 is TGCAGCGTTGAATCAGTCGTCAATGAGCAGTTCTTC.

The gene calls are TRBV29-1 and TRBJ2-7; TRBD2 aligns across 11 bases. Germline lookup yields CDR1 SQVTM and CDR2 ANQGSEA. The CDR3 runs 13 residues. V trimming: 5 bases; J trimming: 3 bases; junction bases outside the gene matches: 3. The CDR3 is CSVLAGGGYEQYF. The CDR3 DNA sequence: TGCAGCGTTCTAGCGGGAGGTGGCTACGAGCAGTACTTC.

The chain recombines TRBV11-2 with TRBJ2-1, with 12 bases lining up with TRBD2. This CDR3 is 15 amino acids long. Germline CDR1 and CDR2: SGHAT and FQNNGV. The ends lost 2 bases at V and 5 bases at J; junction bases unmatched: 1. The CDR3 loop is CASSLLAGGHNEQFF. For the CDR3, the DNA is TGTGCCAGCAGCTTACTAGCGGGAGGGCACAATGAGCAGTTCTTC.

The chain is built from TRBV11-2 and TRBJ1-6, with TRBD1 matching over 8 bases. The CDR3 is made up of 15 amino acids. Germline-derived CDR1 and CDR2 are SGHAT and FQNNGV. V lost 7 bases to trimming and J lost 4 bases; unmatched junction nucleotides: 6. The chain's CDR3 is CASTQGTGYNSPLHF. CDR3 DNA sequence: TGTGCCAGCACACAGGGGACAGGTTATAATTCACCCCTCCACTTT.

The chain links TRBV18 to TRBJ1-1; D perhaps matches TRBD1 (6 bases). Germline V gives CDR1 KGHSH, CDR2 LQKENI. The CDR3 is 15 amino acids. Trimming shortened V by 5 bases and J by 1 base, and 14 bases separated the two germline ends. The DNA for the CDR3 is TGTGCCAGCTCAGAAGACGGGGGGCGGAACACTGAAGCTTTCTTT. Amino acids: CASSEDGGRNTEAFF.

This chain uses TRBV5-1 with TRBJ2-5, with TRBD2 identical over 7 bases. V lost 4 bases and J lost 4; bases outside the gene matches: 7. This CDR3 is built from 14 residues. Germline V CDR1 and CDR2: SGHRS, YFSETQ. This chain's CDR3 is CASSPEGGPETQYF. CDR3 DNA: TGCGCCAGCAGCCCCGAGGGAGGGCCAGAGACCCAGTACTTC.

The chain has TRBV7-3 and TRBJ1-1; D is undetermined. This CDR3 contains 15 residues. CDR1 is SGHTA and CDR2 is FQGTGA in the germline V gene. V was cut by 2 bases and J by 1 base, with 11 bases left in between. The CDR3 spells CASSLLGVPNTEAFF. CDR3 DNA sequence: TGTGCCAGCAGCTTACTCGGGGTCCCGAACACTGAAGCTTTCTTT.

This chain connects TRBV30 to TRBJ1-1, with a tentative D call TRBD1 (6 bases). This CDR3 comprises 14 residues. Trimming took 2 bases from V and 1 from J, leaving 11 bases between them. Germline values: CDR1 GTSNPN, CDR2 SVGIG (reference sequence). CDR3 residues: CAWSTGTQNTEAFF. The CDR3 bases are TGTGCCTGGAGTACCGGGACACAGAACACTGAAGCTTTCTTT.

The rearrangement uses TRBV5-1 and TRBJ2-5; the D gene is possibly TRBD2 (5 bases). The V gene lost 3 bases and the J gene lost 2 bases, with 14 bases spanning the gap. The germline CDR1 and CDR2 sequences are SGHRS and YFSETQ. The CDR3 covers 15 residues. DNA of the CDR3: TGCGCCAGCAGCTCTGGACTGTTTGATCAAGAGACCCAGTACTTC. Residues: CASSSGLFDQETQYF.